A selection of T cell receptor beta chains follows, all from one sample in a study of post-analysis software for immune sequencing data. One entry per CDR3 protein, called by TCRdb with MiXCR from the PCR reads. The table records about half a million distinct CDR3 sequences, around a third of them present only once. The sequencing sample was made of blood. The receptors here all came from a girl under 18 with multiple sclerosis. The CDR3 runs from the conserved cysteine through the conserved F or W. The D gene is left open where the match is weak. Clone size is stated in some rows and not others, as once, few, many or a class when expanded.

clone_size,j_call,d_call,v_call,cdr3_length,cdr3_nt,cdr3_aa
few,TRBJ2-5,.,TRBV6-6,15,TGTGCCAGTCAGGCTACCACTGTCCCCGGGGAGACCCAGTACTTC,CASQATTVPGETQYF
once,TRBJ2-3,.,TRBV29-1,14,TGCAGCGTTGATAGAGCCCTTCCCACAGATACGCAGTATTTT,CSVDRALPTDTQYF
once,TRBJ2-4,.,TRBV18,17,TGTGCCAGCTCACCGAGGGTGGTGAACGTAGCCAAAAACATTCAGTACTTC,CASSPRVVNVAKNIQYF
few,TRBJ1-5,TRBD1,TRBV12-3/TRBV12-4,14,TGTGCCAGCAGTATGACAGGGCCTAATCAGCCCCAGCATTTT,CASSMTGPNQPQHF
.,TRBJ1-1,.,TRBV15,14,TGTGCCACCAGCAGAGGTCAGGGGTTCACTGAAGCTTTCTTT,CATSRGQGFTEAFF
.,TRBJ1-2,TRBD1,TRBV5-1,15,TGCGCCAGCAGCTCCTGGACAGGGGAGGGGTCTGGCTACACCTTC,CASSSWTGEGSGYTF
.,TRBJ2-2,.,TRBV27,14,TGTGCCAGCAGTTTGGGGCAGACAACCGGGGAGCTGTTTTTT,CASSLGQTTGELFF
.,TRBJ2-5,.,TRBV18,13,TGTGCCAGCTCAATGACAGAAGGAGAGACCCAGTACTTC,CASSMTEGETQYF
.,TRBJ2-7,.,TRBV5-1,13,TGCGCCAGCAGCTTTGGAATGGATTACGAGCAGTACTTC,CASSFGMDYEQYF
.,TRBJ2-3,.,TRBV15,13,TGTGCCACCAGCAGAGATAGGCCAGATACGCAGTATTTT,CATSRDRPDTQYF
.,TRBJ2-4,TRBD1,TRBV4-1,15,TGCGCCAGCAGCCTAACACGGGACAGTTTATCCATTCAGTACTTC,CASSLTRDSLSIQYF
.,TRBJ2-7,TRBD1,TRBV10-3,12,TGTGCCATCAGCGGACAGGGCTACGAGCAGTACTTC,CAISGQGYEQYF
few,TRBJ1-6,.,TRBV6-5,13,TGTGCCATCAAACGGACTTATAATTCACCCCTCCACTTT,CAIKRTYNSPLHF
.,TRBJ2-5,.,TRBV29-1,12,TGCAGCGTTGCAGGGGCTGTTGAGACCCAGTACTTC,CSVAGAVETQYF
few,TRBJ2-3,.,TRBV28,15,TGTGCCAGCAGTTTATGGGCAGGCGCGACAGATACGCAGTATTTT,CASSLWAGATDTQYF
.,TRBJ2-7,TRBD1,TRBV7-9,16,TGTGCCAGCAACTTAGCCGCAGGGGGCCTAGGGAACGAGCAGTACTTC,CASNLAAGGLGNEQYF
.,TRBJ1-4,.,TRBV20-1,13,TGCAGTGCGACGCAAGAACCCGATGAAAAACTGTTTTTT,CSATQEPDEKLFF
.,TRBJ2-7,.,TRBV6-1,13,TGTGCCAGCAGTGCGTGGCCAACCTACGAGCAGTACTTC,CASSAWPTYEQYF
.,TRBJ2-7,TRBD1,TRBV6-9,13,TGTGCCAGCAGATCGACAGGGATGTACGAGCGGTACTTC,CASRSTGMYERYF
.,TRBJ1-2,.,TRBV7-2,11,TGTGCCAACCCAGGGCCGGGCGGCTACACCTTC,CANPGPGGYTF
few,TRBJ1-1,.,TRBV7-9,18,TGTGCCAGCAGCCCGGGGGAGTGGGCAGGGGATTTTGACACTGAAGCTTTCTTT,CASSPGEWAGDFDTEAFF
few,TRBJ2-6,TRBD1,TRBV25-1,16,TGTGCCAGCAGTGACAGGACAGGGACTGGGGCCAACGTCCTGACTTTC,CASSDRTGTGANVLTF
.,TRBJ2-1,.,TRBV12-3/TRBV12-4,12,TGTGCCAGCAGTTTAGTAGGGTATGAGCAGTTCTTC,CASSLVGYEQFF
.,TRBJ2-3,.,TRBV6-5,17,TGTGCCAGCAGTTACTCGCGTCGACCGGACGGGACAGATACGCAGTATTTT,CASSYSRRPDGTDTQYF
.,TRBJ2-1,TRBD2,TRBV5-1,16,TGCGCCAGCAGCCAAAGCGGGGGGGCCCGCTACAATGAGCAGTTCTTC,CASSQSGGARYNEQFF
.,TRBJ2-5,.,TRBV5-1,14,TGCGCCAGCAGCTTGGCCGGGAAACAGGAGACCCAGTACTTC,CASSLAGKQETQYF
many,TRBJ1-4,.,TRBV7-2,14,TGTGCCAGCAGCCTTACAGGCAATAACGAAAAACTGTTTTTT,CASSLTGNNEKLFF
.,TRBJ1-2,.,TRBV6-6,14,TGTGCCAGCAGTTACGAGCGGACAGTTTATGGCTACACCTTC,CASSYERTVYGYTF